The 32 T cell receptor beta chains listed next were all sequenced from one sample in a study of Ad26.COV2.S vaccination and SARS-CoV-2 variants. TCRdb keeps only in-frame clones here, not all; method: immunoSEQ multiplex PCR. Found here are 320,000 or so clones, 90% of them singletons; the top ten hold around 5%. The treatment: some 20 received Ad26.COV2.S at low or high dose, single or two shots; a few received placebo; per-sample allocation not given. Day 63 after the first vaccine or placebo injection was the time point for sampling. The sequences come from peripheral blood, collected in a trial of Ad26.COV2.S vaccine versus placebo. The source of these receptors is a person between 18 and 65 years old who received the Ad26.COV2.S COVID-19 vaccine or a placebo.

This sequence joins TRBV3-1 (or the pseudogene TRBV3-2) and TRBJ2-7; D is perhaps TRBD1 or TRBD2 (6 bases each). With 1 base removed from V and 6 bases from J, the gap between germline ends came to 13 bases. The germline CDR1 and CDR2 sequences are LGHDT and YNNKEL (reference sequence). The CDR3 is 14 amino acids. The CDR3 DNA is TGTGCCAGCAGCCAAGGGCCGAGGGGGGCCGAGCAGTACTTC. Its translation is CASSQGPRGAEQYF.

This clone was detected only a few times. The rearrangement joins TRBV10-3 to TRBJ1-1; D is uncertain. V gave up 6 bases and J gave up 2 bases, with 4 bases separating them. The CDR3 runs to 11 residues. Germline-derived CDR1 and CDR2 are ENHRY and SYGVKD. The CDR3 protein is CAIRVNTEAFF. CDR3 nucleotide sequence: TGTGCCATCAGGGTAAACACTGAAGCTTTCTTT.

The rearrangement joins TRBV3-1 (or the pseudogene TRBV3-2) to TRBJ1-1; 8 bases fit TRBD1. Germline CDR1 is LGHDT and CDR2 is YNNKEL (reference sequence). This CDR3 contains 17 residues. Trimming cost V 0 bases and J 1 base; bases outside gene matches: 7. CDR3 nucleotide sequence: TGTGCCAGCAGCCAAGAGGACAGGGTCAAGCAGAACACTGAAGCTTTCTTT. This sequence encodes CASSQEDRVKQNTEAFF.

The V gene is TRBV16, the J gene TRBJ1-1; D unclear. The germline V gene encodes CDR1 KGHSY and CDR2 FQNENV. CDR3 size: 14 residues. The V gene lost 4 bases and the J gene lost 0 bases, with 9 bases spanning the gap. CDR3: CASSRNFMNTEAFF. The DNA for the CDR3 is TGTGCCAGCAGCCGAAATTTTATGAACACTGAAGCTTTCTTT.

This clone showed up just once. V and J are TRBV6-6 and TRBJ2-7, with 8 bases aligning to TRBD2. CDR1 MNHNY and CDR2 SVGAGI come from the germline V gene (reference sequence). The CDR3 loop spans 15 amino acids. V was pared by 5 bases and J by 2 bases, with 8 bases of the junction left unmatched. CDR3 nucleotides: TGTGCCAGCAGTAGTGGGGCGGGAGGTACCTACGAGCAGTACGTC. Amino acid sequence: CASSSGAGGTYEQYV.

CDR3 nucleotide sequence: TGTGCCAGCAGCTTAGAGACCGGGGAGCTGTTTTTT. This codes for CASSLETGELFF. The chain employs TRBV5-6 and TRBJ2-2, with D unresolved. Trimming left V 2 bases short and J 5 bases short, with 4 bases between. CDR1 and CDR2 (germline): SGHDT, YYEEEE. The CDR3 loop spans 12 amino acids.

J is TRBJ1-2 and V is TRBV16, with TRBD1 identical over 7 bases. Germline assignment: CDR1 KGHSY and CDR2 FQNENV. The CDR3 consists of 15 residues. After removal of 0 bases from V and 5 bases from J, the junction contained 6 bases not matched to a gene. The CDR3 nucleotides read TGTGCCAGCAGCCAATCCAGGGGGGCGGCGTATGGCTACACCTTC. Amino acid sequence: CASSQSRGAAYGYTF. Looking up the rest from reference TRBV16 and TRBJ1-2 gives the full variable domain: GEEVAQTPKHLVRGEGQKAKLYCAPIKGHSYVFWYQQVLKNEFKFLISFQNENVFDETGMPKERFSAKCLPNSPCSLEIQATKLEDSAVYFCASSQSRGAAYGYTFGSGTRLTVV.

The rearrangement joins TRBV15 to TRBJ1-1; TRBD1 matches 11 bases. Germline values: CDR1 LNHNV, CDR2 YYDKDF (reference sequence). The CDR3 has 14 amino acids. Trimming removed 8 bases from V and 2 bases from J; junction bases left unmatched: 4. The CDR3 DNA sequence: TGTGCCACCGGGACAGGGGGTGTTAACACTGAAGCTTTCTTT. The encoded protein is CATGTGGVNTEAFF. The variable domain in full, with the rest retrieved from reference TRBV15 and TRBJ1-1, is DAMVIQNPRYQVTQFGKPVTLSCSQTLNHNVMYWYQQKSSQAPKLLFHYYDKDFNNEADTPDNFQSRRPNTSFCFLDIRSPGLGDTAMYLCATGTGGVNTEAFFGQGTRLTVV.

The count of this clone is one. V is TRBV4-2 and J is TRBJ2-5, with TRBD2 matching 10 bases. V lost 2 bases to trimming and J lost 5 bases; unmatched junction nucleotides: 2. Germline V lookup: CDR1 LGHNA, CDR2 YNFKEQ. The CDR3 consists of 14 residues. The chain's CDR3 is CASSQSAGGETQYF. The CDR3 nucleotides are TGTGCCAGCAGCCAATCAGCGGGGGGGGAGACCCAGTACTTC.

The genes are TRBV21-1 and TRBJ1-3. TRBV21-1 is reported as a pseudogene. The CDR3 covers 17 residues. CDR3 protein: CATPSKTNFSSGNTIYF. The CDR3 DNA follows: TGTGCCACCCCATCGAAGACGAATTTTAGCTCTGGAAACACCATATATTTT.

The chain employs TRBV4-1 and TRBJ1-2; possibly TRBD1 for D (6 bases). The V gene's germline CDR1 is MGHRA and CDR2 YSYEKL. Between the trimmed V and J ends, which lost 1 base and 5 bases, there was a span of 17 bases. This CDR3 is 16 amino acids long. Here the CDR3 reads CASSQAEGGGSYGYTF. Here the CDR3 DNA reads TGCGCCAGCAGCCAAGCTGAAGGGGGAGGGTCGTATGGCTACACCTTC.

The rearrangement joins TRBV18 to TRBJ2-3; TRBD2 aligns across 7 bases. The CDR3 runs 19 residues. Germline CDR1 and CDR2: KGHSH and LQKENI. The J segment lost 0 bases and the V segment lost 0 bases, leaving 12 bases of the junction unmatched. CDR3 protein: CASSPPLGEGGTSTDTQYF. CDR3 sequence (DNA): TGTGCCAGCTCACCACCCCTTGGGGAGGGCGGGACCAGCACAGATACGCAGTATTTT.

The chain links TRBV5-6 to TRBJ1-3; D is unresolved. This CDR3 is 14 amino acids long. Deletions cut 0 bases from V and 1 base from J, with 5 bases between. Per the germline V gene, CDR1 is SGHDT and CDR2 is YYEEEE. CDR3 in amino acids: CASSLDNSGNTIYF. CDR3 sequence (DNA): TGTGCCAGCAGCTTGGACAATTCTGGAAACACCATATATTTT. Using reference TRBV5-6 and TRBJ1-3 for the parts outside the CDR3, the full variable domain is DAGVTQSPTHLIKTRGQQVTLRCSPKSGHDTVSWYQQALGQGPQFIFQYYEEEERQRGNFPDRFSGHQFPNYSSELNVNALLLGDSALYLCASSLDNSGNTIYFGEGSWLTVV.

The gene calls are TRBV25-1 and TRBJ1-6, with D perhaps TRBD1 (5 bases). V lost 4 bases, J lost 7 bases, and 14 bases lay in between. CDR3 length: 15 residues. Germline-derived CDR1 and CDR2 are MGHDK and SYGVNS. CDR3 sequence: CASSGSGLFNSPLHF. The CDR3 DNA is TGTGCCAGCAGTGGGTCGGGACTGTTCAATTCACCCCTCCACTTT.

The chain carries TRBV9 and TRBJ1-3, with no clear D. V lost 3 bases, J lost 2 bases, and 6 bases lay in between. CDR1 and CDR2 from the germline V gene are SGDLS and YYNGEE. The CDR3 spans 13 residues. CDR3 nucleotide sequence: TGTGCCAGCAGCGGGAGAACTGGAAACACCATATATTTT. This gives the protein CASSGRTGNTIYF.

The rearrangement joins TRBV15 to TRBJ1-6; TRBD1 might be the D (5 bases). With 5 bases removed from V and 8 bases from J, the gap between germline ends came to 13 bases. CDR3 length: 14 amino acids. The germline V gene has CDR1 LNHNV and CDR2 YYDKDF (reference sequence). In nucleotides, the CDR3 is TGTGCCACCAGCCGGGGGGTTGGTGATTCACCCCTCCACTTT. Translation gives CATSRGVGDSPLHF.

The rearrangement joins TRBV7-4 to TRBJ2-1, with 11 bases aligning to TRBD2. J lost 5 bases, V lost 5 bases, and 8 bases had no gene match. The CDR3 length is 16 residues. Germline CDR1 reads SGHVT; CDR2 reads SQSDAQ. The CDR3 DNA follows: TGTGCCAGCAGCGGTAGCGGGGGGGCCTATAACAATGAGCAGTTCTTC. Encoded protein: CASSGSGGAYNNEQFF.

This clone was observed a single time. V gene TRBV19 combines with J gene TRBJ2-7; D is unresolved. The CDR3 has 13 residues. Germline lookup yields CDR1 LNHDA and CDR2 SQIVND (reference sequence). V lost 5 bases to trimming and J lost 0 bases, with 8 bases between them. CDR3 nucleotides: TGTGCCAGTAGTTTCACTCCCTCCTACGAGCAGTACTTC. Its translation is CASSFTPSYEQYF.

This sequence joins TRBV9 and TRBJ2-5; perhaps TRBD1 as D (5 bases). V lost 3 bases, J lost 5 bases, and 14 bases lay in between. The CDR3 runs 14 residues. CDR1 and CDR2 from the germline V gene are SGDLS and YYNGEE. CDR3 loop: CASSDSGIGETQYF. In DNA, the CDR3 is TGTGCCAGCAGCGACTCAGGGATAGGGGAGACCCAGTACTTC.

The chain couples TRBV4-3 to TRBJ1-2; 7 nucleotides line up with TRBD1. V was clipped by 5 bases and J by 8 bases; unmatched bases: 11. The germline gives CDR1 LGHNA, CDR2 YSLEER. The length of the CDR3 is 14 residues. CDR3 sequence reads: CASSTQGLTGGYTF. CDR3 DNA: TGCGCCAGCAGCACACAGGGGCTAACGGGAGGCTACACCTTC.

CDR3 protein: CASRRLAVPYNEQFF. For the CDR3, the DNA is TGTGCCAGCAGGAGACTAGCGGTACCCTACAATGAGCAGTTCTTC. The chain carries TRBV6-5 and TRBJ2-1; 9 bases are a match to TRBD2. Germline V gene data show CDR1 as MNHEY and CDR2 as SVGAGI. CDR3 size: 15 residues. The V gene end was trimmed by 6 bases and the J gene end by 2 bases; junction bases not matched to a gene: 5.

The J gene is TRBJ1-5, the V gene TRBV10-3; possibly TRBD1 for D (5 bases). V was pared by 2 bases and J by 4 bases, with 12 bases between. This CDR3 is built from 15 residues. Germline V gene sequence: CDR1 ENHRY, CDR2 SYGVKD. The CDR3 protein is CAISEGREGNQPQHF. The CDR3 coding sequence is TGTGCCATCAGTGAGGGCCGGGAGGGGAATCAGCCCCAGCATTTT.

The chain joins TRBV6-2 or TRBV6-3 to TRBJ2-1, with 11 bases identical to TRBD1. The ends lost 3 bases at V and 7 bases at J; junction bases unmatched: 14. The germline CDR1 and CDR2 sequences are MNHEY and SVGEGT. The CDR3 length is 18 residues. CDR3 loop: CASSYPLIGQGARNEQFF. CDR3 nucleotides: TGTGCCAGCAGTTATCCGCTTATAGGACAGGGGGCGCGAAATGAGCAGTTCTTC.

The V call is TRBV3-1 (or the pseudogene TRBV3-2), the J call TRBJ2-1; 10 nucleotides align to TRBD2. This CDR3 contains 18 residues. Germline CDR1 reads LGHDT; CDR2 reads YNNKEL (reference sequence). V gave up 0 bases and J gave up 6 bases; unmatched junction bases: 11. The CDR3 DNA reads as TGTGCCAGCAGCCAAGATCACCTAGCGGGAGCCTTAGTCAATGAGCAGTTCTTC. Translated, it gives CASSQDHLAGALVNEQFF.

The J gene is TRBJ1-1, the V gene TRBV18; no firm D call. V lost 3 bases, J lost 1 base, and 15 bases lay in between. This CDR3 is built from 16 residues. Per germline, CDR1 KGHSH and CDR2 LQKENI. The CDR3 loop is CASSPNGDPPNTEAFF. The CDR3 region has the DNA TGTGCCAGCTCACCTAACGGCGACCCTCCGAACACTGAAGCTTTCTTT.

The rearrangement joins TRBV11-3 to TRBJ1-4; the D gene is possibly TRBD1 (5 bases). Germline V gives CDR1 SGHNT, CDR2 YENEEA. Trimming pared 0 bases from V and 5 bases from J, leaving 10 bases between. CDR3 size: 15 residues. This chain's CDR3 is CASSLDWGENEKLFF. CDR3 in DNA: TGTGCCAGCAGCTTAGATTGGGGGGAGAATGAAAAACTGTTTTTT.

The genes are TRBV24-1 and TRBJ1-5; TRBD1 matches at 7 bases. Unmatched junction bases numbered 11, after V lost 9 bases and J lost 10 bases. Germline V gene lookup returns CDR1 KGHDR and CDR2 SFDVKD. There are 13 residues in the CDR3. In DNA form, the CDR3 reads TGTGCCACCCGAAGGCAGGGGGGGATCCCCCAGCATTTT. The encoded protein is CATRRQGGIPQHF.

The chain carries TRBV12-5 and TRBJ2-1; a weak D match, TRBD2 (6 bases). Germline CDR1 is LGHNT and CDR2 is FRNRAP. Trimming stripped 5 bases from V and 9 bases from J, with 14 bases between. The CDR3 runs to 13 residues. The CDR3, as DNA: TGTGCTAGTGGTACCGGGACTCCCGCTGAGCAGTTCTTC. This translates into CASGTGTPAEQFF.

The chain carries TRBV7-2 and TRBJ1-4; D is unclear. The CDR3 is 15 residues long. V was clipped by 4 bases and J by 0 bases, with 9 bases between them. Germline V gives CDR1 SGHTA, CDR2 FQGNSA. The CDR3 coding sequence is TGTGCCAGCAGCTCCGGGTCAACAACTAATGAAAAACTGTTTTTT. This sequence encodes CASSSGSTTNEKLFF.

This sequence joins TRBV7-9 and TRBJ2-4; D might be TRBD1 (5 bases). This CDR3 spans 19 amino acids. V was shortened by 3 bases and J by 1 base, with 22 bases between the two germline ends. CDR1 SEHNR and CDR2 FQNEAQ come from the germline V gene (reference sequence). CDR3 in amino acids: CASSLTSTARDLAKNIQYF. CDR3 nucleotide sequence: TGTGCCAGCAGCTTGACTTCGACAGCCCGAGATCTGGCCAAAAACATTCAGTACTTC.

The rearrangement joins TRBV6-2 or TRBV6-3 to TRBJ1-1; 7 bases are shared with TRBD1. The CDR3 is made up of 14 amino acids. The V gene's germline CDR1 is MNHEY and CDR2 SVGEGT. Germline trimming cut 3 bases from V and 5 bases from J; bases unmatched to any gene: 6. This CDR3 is CASSYNRGRTEAFF. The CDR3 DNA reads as TGTGCCAGCAGTTATAACAGGGGACGGACTGAAGCTTTCTTT.

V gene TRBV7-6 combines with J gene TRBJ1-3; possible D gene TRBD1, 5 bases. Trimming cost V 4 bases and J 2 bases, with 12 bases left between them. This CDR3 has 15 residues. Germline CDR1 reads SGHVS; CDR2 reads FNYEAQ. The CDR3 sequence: CASSSSTGAGNTIYF. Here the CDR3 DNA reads TGTGCCAGCAGCTCCTCTACGGGGGCTGGAAACACCATATATTTT.